This T cell receptor (beta chain) was recorded in a study of T cells after yellow fever vaccination. Study outcomes and limitations: Clones from primary vaccination mostly reappeared after the booster (around 96% CD4, about 85% CD8).

This clonotype was seen repeatedly, ten times or more. Its antigen is still unknown. Synthesis of TCR cDNA relied on 5'RACE template switching, which attached a universal primer site and UMIs. TCRdb reprocessed the 5' RACE reads with MiXCR, giving one entry per CDR3 protein. Of roughly 150,000 distinct CDR3 sequences detected, around 6.3% appear once; the ten largest clones hold over 0.55%. The length of the CDR3 is 15 residues. The J segment lost 6 bases and the V segment lost 2 bases, leaving 5 bases of the junction unmatched. Per the germline V gene, CDR1 is SGHTA and CDR2 is FQGNSA. The sequence came from a man aged 25 to 40 who received the YFV17D yellow fever vaccine. This sample comprised CD4+ T cells sorted from PBMCs, obtained 10 days after the yellow fever booster vaccination. This sequence joins TRBV7-2 and TRBJ2-1, with 9 bases lining up with TRBD2. The CDR3 loop is CASSLLAGFSNEQFF. CDR3 DNA sequence: TGTGCCAGCAGCTTACTAGCGGGATTTAGCAATGAGCAGTTCTTC. The variable domain in full, with the rest retrieved from reference TRBV7-2 and TRBJ2-1, is GAGVSQSPSNKVTEKGKDVELRCDPISGHTALYWYRQSLGQGLEFLIYFQGNSAPDKSGLPSDRFSAERTGGSVSTLTIQRTQQEDSAVYLCASSLLAGFSNEQFFGPGTRLTVL.